This TCR beta chain derives from a study of shared clonotypes between healthy human individuals (TCRdb year 2020). Context from the whole study: A couple of women and three men aged 18 to 49 years were included in the cohort. Per donor, three plates each were used for CD4 naive and CD4 memory, two for CD8 naive, and one for CD8 memory. Blood TCR repertoires of about five healthy adults were deeply sequenced to estimate repertoire size and the extent of clonotype sharing between individuals. Different laboratories and diverse techniques were used to prepare libraries and sequence TCR repertoires, to increase sequencing depth and limit assay-specific biases. Leukapheresis yielded between about 0.9 and 9.5 billion PBMCs per donor.

This clone has just a few counts. The antigen it recognizes is unknown. No clone much larger than this one lies a single base away; base qualities are absent. Using the deep immunoSEQ assay, TCR CDR3 regions were amplified from genomic DNA by multiplex PCR. Extracted genomic DNA from each cell subset was distributed evenly across all wells of several immunoSEQ 96-well plates, and each plate was treated as a replicate. For sorted subsets, approximately 210 ng genomic DNA, equal to approximately 30,000 T cell genomes, was loaded into each replicate PCR. The purified libraries were quantified using a Qubit 3.0 fluorometer, sized with a Bioanalyzer 2100, and then quantified again using the KAPA Library Quantification kit. A separate single-read 150-cycle Illumina NextSeq 550 flow cell was used to sequence each immunoSEQ 96-well plate. As for the authors' bioinformatics: Because only junctional sequences without quality scores were contained in the immunoSEQ output, filtering matching that applied to full-length reads could not be performed. To assign V/J genes and CDR3, sequences were annotated against IMGT germline references using PyIR, a Python wrapper for IgBLAST v1.9. Reads with weak V/J assignments (E-value above 1e-6), missing CDR3, stop codons, out-of-frame junctions, or ambiguous translated residues were removed. V3J clonotypes were defined by identical inferred V gene, J gene, and CDR3 amino acid sequence. Percentage overlap between repertoires was computed as shared unique clonotypes divided by the size of the smaller repertoire. Three approaches were used to assess repertoire richness: RTK rarefaction, the Chao1 estimator, and Recon v2.1 estimates of unobserved clonotypes. Generation probabilities for all TCRbeta clonotypes obtained by the gDNA method from a few donors were computed using OLGA. TCRdb carries this immuneACCESS record with in-frame sequences only. Its versions omit some clonotypes, under half of them owing to an unresolved V gene in the studies checked, with the rest unexplained. The D gene and trimming were derived from the DNA, and the V and J assignments and clone size from that table. For this sample there are 2.5 million or so clones; around nine tenths appear just once. The ten largest clonotypes hold roughly 0.15% of the sample.

Healthy HIV-negative adults with no recently reported acute infections or vaccinations were included as donors. Every donor was a Caucasian adult residing in Nashville, Tennessee, USA. CD4+ T cells were enriched by magnetic negative selection; naive cells were then positively selected on CD45RA, and the negative fraction formed the memory subset. After blood collection by leukapheresis, PBMCs were isolated using Ficoll-Histopaque density gradient centrifugation and then cryopreserved in the vapor phase of liquid nitrogen. Analytical flow cytometry was used to check the purity and quantity of each magnetically sorted T cell population. Genomic DNA was isolated from each sorted fraction and quantified by UV absorbance on a Nanodrop 2000c. Paper-wide results and their limitations: The genetic and exposure-history diversity represented was limited by the small number of donors. Sharing across four donors was observed for roughly 5.4% of naive CD4, over 3% of naive CD8, 2% to 2.5% of memory CD4, and about 0.38% of memory CD8 clonotypes. Even with the large sequencing depth, rarefaction of the sorted-subset datasets indicated that sequencing was incomplete. Naive subsets generally had larger estimated clonotype richness than memory subsets. Compared with non-shared clonotypes, clonotypes shared by all four sorted-subset donors had higher generation probabilities. Based on pairwise subsampling, the degree of clonotype sharing among donors was expected to be affected by sequencing depth. Sampling was limited to blood, and TCR repertoires in tissue likely differ from TCR repertoires in blood.

Sequences were obtained from naive CD4+ T cells sorted from blood. The cell subset or site label on this specimen signifies: CD45RA+ positively selected. The receptor was isolated from a man younger than 30 in good health.

The CDR3: CASIAREPYNEQFF. The DNA sequence is given as TGTGCCAGTATTGCCAGAGAGCCCTACAATGAGCAGTTCTTC. This chain is built from TRBV19 and TRBJ2-1, with no confidently assigned D gene. Inclusive of the bounding cysteine and phenylalanine, the CDR3 is 14 residues long. The read is trimmed to its CDR3 DNA, 42 bases read in frame from base 1. The germline V gene (reference sequence) supplies CDR1 LNHDA and CDR2 SQIVND. Between the V and J ends, shortened by 7 bases and 2 bases respectively, the junction contains 12 bases.